The clone carrying this T cell receptor (beta chain) came up a few times. Its antigen is currently unknown. These data belong to a study of T cell repertoires in cytomegalovirus infection. Whole-study results and caveats: HLA-C-restricted CMV-specific TCR beta clonotypes were dominant in the ex vivo response.

CDR3 length: 15 amino acids. Per the germline V gene, CDR1 is SGHVS and CDR2 is FNYEAQ. The trim removed 4 bases at V and 3 bases at J, leaving 5 bases unmatched. TCRdb redid the calling of the reads with MiXCR, one entry per CDR3 protein. In the table there are approximately 150,000 distinct CDR3 sequences, roughly 15% of which are singletons. This clonotype was obtained from a human donor in good health (CMV status not recorded). Some clones in this sample may be carry-over from other donors' samples. Sequences were obtained from CD8+ T cells from PBMCs. This chain connects TRBV7-6 to TRBJ2-1, with 8 nucleotides matching TRBD2. CDR3 sequence reads: CASSSGTSVYNEQFF. CDR3 DNA: TGTGCCAGCAGCTCCGGGACTAGTGTCTACAATGAGCAGTTCTTC.